The clone carrying this TCR beta chain showed up many times. No antigen is known for it. This entry belongs to a study of regulatory T cells in long-lasting Graves disease. The time point is: newly diagnosed GD, antithyroid drugs for less than 3 months. TCR sequences were obtained from RNA taken from PBMCs. The length of the CDR3 is 12 residues. Looked up from germline, CDR1 is DFQATT and CDR2 is SNEGSKA (reference sequence). V shed 0 bases and J shed 1 base, with 3 bases lying between them. Study observations and caveats: The number of shared public clonotypes was higher in persistent patients (approximately 2,600) than new patients (over 900).

CDR3-region Arm-PCR and iRepertoire HTBI primers produced the TCR beta libraries. Original data processing: The study identified 62 TRBV and 11 to 15 TRBJ segments across samples. A single record per CDR3 protein comes from TCRdb applying MiXCR to the multiplex PCR reads. The V and J calls follow TCRdb's processing rather than the paper's. The sample lists approximately 350,000 distinct CDR3 sequences, 16% occurring once. These data also formed part of another study, on T cells in Graves' hyperthyroidism and ophthalmopathy.

This receptor was identified in a man aged 35 to 55 with Graves disease. The sample was peripheral blood mononuclear cells (PBMCs), taken at new diagnosis, from a patient treated with antithyroid drugs. The chain combines TRBV20-1 with TRBJ2-5; D is ambiguous. The CDR3 protein is CSARESQETQYF. DNA of the CDR3: TGCAGTGCTAGAGAGAGCCAAGAGACCCAGTACTTC.